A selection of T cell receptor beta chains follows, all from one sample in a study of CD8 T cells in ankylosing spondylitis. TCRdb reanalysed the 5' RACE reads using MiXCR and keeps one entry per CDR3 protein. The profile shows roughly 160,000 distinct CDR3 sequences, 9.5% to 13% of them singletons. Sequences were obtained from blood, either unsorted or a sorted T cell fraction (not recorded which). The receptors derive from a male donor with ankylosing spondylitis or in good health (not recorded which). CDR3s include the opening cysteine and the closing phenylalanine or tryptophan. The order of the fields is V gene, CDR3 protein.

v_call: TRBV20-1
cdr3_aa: CSARDRGLEKLFF

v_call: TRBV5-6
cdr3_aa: CASARSSYNEQFF

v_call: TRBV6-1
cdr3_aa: CASSGLQGHSNQPQHF

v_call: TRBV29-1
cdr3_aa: CSGKREPYNEQFF

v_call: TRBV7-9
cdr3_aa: CASSLGRPSYEQYF

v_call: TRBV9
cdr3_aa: CASSVGTVAHTQYF

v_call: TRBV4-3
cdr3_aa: CASSQDKAPNQPQHF

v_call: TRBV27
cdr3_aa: CASSLRGDNSPLHF

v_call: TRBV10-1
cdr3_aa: CASSRDRSAEQYF

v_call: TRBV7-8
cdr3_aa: CASSRGQGYTEQFF

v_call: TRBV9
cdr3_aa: CASSVVGSGGGTEAFF

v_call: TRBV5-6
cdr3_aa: CARGLVSRGGKSTDTQYF

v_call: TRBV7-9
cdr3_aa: CASSLEMGRQGNIQYF

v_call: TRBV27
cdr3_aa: CASSLFSGRDTQYF

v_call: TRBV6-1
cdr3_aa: CASRQGPGLSEKLFF

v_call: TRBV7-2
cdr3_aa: CASSLFSGSYEQFF